This T cell receptor beta chain stems from a study of shared clonotypes between healthy human individuals. Broader study findings: Donors were few, which limited the genetic and exposure-history diversity represented. Relative to their counterparts shared across all four donors, non-shared clonotypes exhibited diminished generation probabilities.

Original processing notes: ImmunoSEQ supplied junction-only sequences lacking quality scores, so filtering was different. Method: immunoSEQ multiplex PCR; TCRdb's copy keeps in-frame clones and lacks some. Clone size and V and J calls were adopted from that table, with D and trimming inferred from the DNA. The sample shows 1.4 million to 1.5 million clones, roughly 96% of them seen only once. Naive CD45RA+ and memory CD45RA-negative subsets were split from CD4+ cells. The CDR3 is 14 residues long. CDR1 SGHKS and CDR2 YYEKEE come from the germline V gene (reference sequence). V was clipped by 0 bases and J by 9 bases, with 15 bases between them. Concerning this clone: What it binds is unknown.

The sequencing sample was made of naive CD4+ T cells sorted from blood. Subset defined: CD45RA+ positively selected. The chain carries TRBV5-5 and TRBJ1-1, with D unclear. This receptor was obtained from a man aged 25-40 years in good health. Here the CDR3 reads CASSLGQDEGKAFF. The DNA of the CDR3 is TGTGCCAGCAGCTTGGGGCAGGACGAAGGGAAAGCTTTCTTT.